This TCR beta chain was captured by sequencing in a study of OX40 agonist ivuxolimab in advanced cancers. Study at large: Prior therapy, whether anti-PD-1, anti-PD-L1 or anti-CTLA-4, was allowed, and more than 35% had some.

Data came from immunoSEQ multiplex PCR; TCRdb stores just in-frame clones and leaves some out. The top ten clones hold around a third of a sample with 15,000 to 20,000 clones, 87% of them seen once. The germline gives CDR1 LNHDA, CDR2 SQIVND (reference sequence). Trimming left V 2 bases short and J 4 bases short, with 15 bases between. The CDR3 runs 16 residues. Findings and limits, study-wide: Expansion of clones was among the lowest in partial responders at 0.1-3.0 mg/kg. CD4+ and CD8+ T cells in blood underwent clonal expansion by week 6 at 0.1 to 3.0 mg/kg.

Notes on this clone: Its antigen is unidentified.

The sequences come from CD4+ or CD8+ T cells sorted from blood, collected in a trial of the OX40 agonist ivuxolimab. This clonotype was obtained from an adult with an advanced solid tumor such as melanoma, head and neck, liver or kidney cancer. V usage is TRBV19 and J usage is TRBJ1-5; the D gene is possibly TRBD1 (5 bases). The CDR3 region has the DNA TGTGCCAGTAGTATATTAGAAGGGGATCGGAATCAGCCCCAGCATTTT. Translating gives CASSILEGDRNQPQHF.